One T cell receptor beta chain is described in this entry. TCRdb's copy holds only in-frame clones and misses some; the assay was immunoSEQ multiplex PCR. The sample yields 10,000 to 15,000 clones, roughly 80% seen once. This CDR3 contains 16 residues. Germline CDR1 is SQVTM and CDR2 is ANQGSEA. V dropped 5 bases and J dropped 0 bases, with 18 bases sitting between them. Time point given: 2014-2015 season, pre-vaccination. This specimen belongs to a study of follicular helper T cells after annual influenza vaccination. Sequenced material: CXCR5- memory CD4+ T cells sorted from blood, taken on the day of influenza vaccination. The chain links TRBV29-1 to TRBJ2-3, with D unclear. The sequence was obtained from an adult who received the influenza vaccine. CDR3 in amino acids: CSVQRKGGPSTDTQYF. DNA of the CDR3: TGCAGCGTTCAACGGAAAGGCGGACCTAGCACAGATACGCAGTATTTT.